Below are 11 T cell receptor beta chains sequenced from a single sample in a study of blood T cell repertoires in COVID-19. Method: immunoSEQ multiplex PCR; TCRdb's copy keeps in-frame clones and lacks some. This table has under 300,000 clones, 85% to 90% appearing once. The specimen sequenced was PBMCs or T cells enriched from blood (not recorded which). These receptors were collected from a man younger than 30 who had recovered from COVID-19.

This chain connects TRBV2 to TRBJ2-1, with 9 bases that match TRBD1. V dropped 7 bases and J dropped 8; count of bases not matched to a gene: 15. The CDR3 is 16 residues long. Per the germline V gene, CDR1 is SNHLY and CDR2 is FYNNEI. The CDR3 spells CASKSEPGQGFYEQFF. The CDR3 nucleotides are TGTGCCAGCAAATCAGAACCGGGACAGGGTTTCTATGAGCAGTTCTTC.

CDR3 in amino acids: CASSRTGLGGYTF. The CDR3, as DNA: TGTGCCAGCAGCCGAACAGGGTTGGGAGGCTACACCTTC. V gene TRBV9 combines with J gene TRBJ1-2; D may be TRBD1 (6 bases). The germline gives CDR1 SGDLS, CDR2 YYNGEE. This CDR3 is built from 13 residues. The germline V and J ends were trimmed by 4 bases and 8 bases, with 15 bases remaining between them. Supplemented by reference TRBV9 and TRBJ1-2, the full variable domain reads DSGVTQTPKHLITATGQRVTLRCSPRSGDLSVYWYQQSLDQGLQFLIQYYNGEERAKGNILERFSAQQFPDLHSELNLSSLELGDSALYFCASSRTGLGGYTFGSGTRLTVV.

The chain is built from TRBV2 and TRBJ2-1, with D possibly being TRBD2 (5 bases). V was shortened by 6 bases and J by 12 bases, with 12 bases between the two germline ends. The length of the CDR3 is 11 residues. From germline, CDR1 is SNHLY and CDR2 FYNNEI. CDR3 in amino acids: CASRLSGVQFF. CDR3 sequence (DNA): TGTGCCAGCAGGCTAAGCGGAGTGCAGTTCTTC.

V and J are TRBV11-2 and TRBJ1-1, with D possibly TRBD1 on 6 matching bases. The CDR3 length is 19 residues. Germline lookup yields CDR1 SGHAT and CDR2 FQNNGV. V was shortened by 3 bases and J by 2 bases, with 25 bases between the two germline ends. CDR3 sequence: CASSFSPYRYGTPNTEAFF. The DNA of the CDR3 is TGTGCCAGCAGCTTTTCCCCTTACCGGTACGGGACACCAAACACTGAAGCTTTCTTT.

V is TRBV11-3 and J is TRBJ2-5; TRBD2 aligns across 7 bases. The CDR3 is 14 residues long. Germline V gene lookup returns CDR1 SGHNT and CDR2 YENEEA. Unmatched junction bases numbered 4, after V lost 2 bases and J lost 4 bases. The CDR3 sequence: CASSLSGVAETQYF. CDR3 DNA: TGTGCCAGCAGCTTAAGCGGGGTAGCAGAGACCCAGTACTTC.

This chain joins TRBV19 and TRBJ1-1; D may be TRBD1 (6 bases). The ends were cut back, 9 bases at V and 5 bases at J, with 16 bases in the middle. This CDR3 is built from 13 residues. The germline V gene encodes CDR1 LNHDA and CDR2 SQIVND (reference sequence). DNA of the CDR3: TGTGCCAGCGCCGCCGCGGGGGCGACTGAAGCTTTCTTT. This translates into CASAAAGATEAFF.

J is TRBJ1-6 and V is TRBV2; D remains unclear. The ends were cut back, 4 bases at V and 8 bases at J, with 12 bases in the middle. The CDR3 contains 14 residues. Germline V gene data show CDR1 as SNHLY and CDR2 as FYNNEI. The CDR3 loop reads CASSVQVLDSPLHF. DNA of the CDR3: TGTGCCAGCAGTGTTCAGGTGCTTGATTCACCCCTCCACTTT. Full variable domain (remainder filled in from reference TRBV2 and TRBJ1-6): EPEVTQTPSHQVTQMGQEVILRCVPISNHLYFYWYRQILGQKVEFLVSFYNNEISEKSEIFDDQFSVERPDGSNFTLKIRSTKLEDSAMYFCASSVQVLDSPLHFGNGTRLTVT.

By proportion, this clone is medium-sized (0.01 to 0.1%). V is TRBV3-1 (or the pseudogene TRBV3-2) and J is TRBJ2-5, with D possibly matching TRBD2 (6 bases). The germline V gene encodes CDR1 LGHDT and CDR2 YNNKEL (reference sequence). Deletions cut 1 base from V and 5 bases from J, with 20 bases between. This CDR3 has 17 amino acids. CDR3 coding DNA: TGTGCCAGCAGCCAAGGAGAGTGGGAGGTGATTGAGGAGACCCAGTACTTC. Residues: CASSQGEWEVIEETQYF.

V gene TRBV10-3 combines with J gene TRBJ1-2; weak D call: TRBD1 (6 bases). V was clipped by 2 bases and J by 7 bases, with 11 bases between them. In germline, CDR1 is ENHRY, CDR2 SYGVKD. This CDR3 has 13 amino acids. CDR3 sequence: CAISENRESGYTF. CDR3 coding DNA: TGTGCCATCAGTGAGAACAGGGAGTCTGGCTACACCTTC.

For the CDR3, the DNA is TGTGCCAGCAGCTTGGGCCAGCTGAACACTGAAGCTTTCTTT. Protein product: CASSLGQLNTEAFF. This chain joins TRBV7-9 and TRBJ1-1; no definite D call. This CDR3 region has 14 residues. Trimming pared 3 bases from V and 0 bases from J, leaving 8 bases between. Germline V CDR1 and CDR2: SEHNR, FQNEAQ (reference sequence).

Here the CDR3 DNA reads TGTGCCAGCAGCCCCGGCGGAGCGGGAGTTCTTTACGAGCAGTACTTC. Translation gives CASSPGGAGVLYEQYF. V usage is TRBV5-4 and J usage is TRBJ2-7; TRBD2 aligns across 8 bases. Germline V lookup: CDR1 SGHNT, CDR2 YYREEE (reference sequence). This CDR3 contains 16 residues. Unmatched junction bases numbered 13, after V lost 4 bases and J lost 4 bases.